This T cell receptor beta chain appears in the sequencing data of a study of OX40 agonist ivuxolimab in advanced cancers. Notes on the research overall: Ivuxolimab was an agonistic, fully human IgG2 monoclonal antibody directed against OX40 (CD134), a costimulatory receptor. Intravenous ivuxolimab was administered to patients every 2 weeks at six dose levels: 0.01, 0.1, 0.3, 1.5, 3 and 10 mg/kg. Of the approximately 53 patients in dose escalation, 19 had hepatocellular carcinoma, approximately 15 had melanoma, 9 had renal cell carcinoma and 9 had head and neck cancer. In the dose-escalation cohort, 75% to 85% of patients were male, and the mean age was 60 years with a range of roughly 20 to 79. Prior anti-PD-1, anti-PD-L1 or anti-CTLA-4 therapy was permitted, and checkpoint inhibitors had been received by about 37% of dose-escalation patients. Partial responses were achieved by three dose-escalation patients, of whom one had hepatocellular carcinoma and two had cutaneous melanoma. Peripheral TCRbeta sequencing aimed to test whether ivuxolimab altered TCR sequence diversity and caused clonal T-cell expansion. The paper reports the monotherapy dose-escalation portion (N of about 54 patients) of the phase I ivuxolimab trial.

The trial excluded patients who had a history of autoimmune disease or who were on systemic immunosuppression. Peripheral blood for TCR sequencing was drawn from every dose cohort at baseline, at cycle 4 day 1 and at cycle 7 day 1. Samples were obtained from an open-label, multicenter, first-in-human phase I dose-escalation trial of ivuxolimab. Adults with locally advanced or metastatic head and neck squamous cell, hepatocellular, melanoma or renal cell carcinoma were enrolled in the trial. Before TCR sequencing, CD4+ T cells and CD8+ T cells were sorted from peripheral blood as separate populations. As concerns this clone: No cognate antigen has been identified for it. Base quality data are lacking; no much larger clone is found one base away.

Genomic DNA was extracted from sorted cells for sequencing of the TCRbeta CDR3 region. The immunoSEQ Assay was used for sequencing of TCRbeta CDR3 regions. This immuneACCESS table, as held by TCRdb, lists in-frame sequences with V and J called but not all clones. Of the missing ones, under half trace to an unresolved V gene in checked studies; the others have no known cause. The sample table holds 66,000 or so clones, of which 92% were seen once. The leading ten clones occupy 23% of the sample. Trimming accounts for 3 bases at V and 3 bases at J, while the number of junction bases matched to no gene is 2. Including cysteine and phenylalanine, the CDR3 has 14 amino acids. Just CDR3 DNA is preserved here, 42 bases in frame from base 1. In the germline V gene (reference sequence), CDR1 corresponds to MNHEY and CDR2 to SMNVEV. Summary of the overall study and its limitations: In the 0.1-3.0 mg/kg groups, partial responders had among the lowest normalized peripheral clonal expansion, particularly in CD8+ T cells. After ivuxolimab, expanded clones were on average more numerous among CD8+ T cells than among CD4+ T cells. Clonal expansion of both CD4+ and CD8+ blood T cells was observed from baseline to week 6 at doses 0.1 to 3.0 mg/kg. Low levels of normalized T-cell clonal expansion were also shown by some nonresponding patients. The antigen specificity of the peripheral T cells that underwent clonal expansion was not determined.

The sequence derives from an adult with an advanced solid tumor such as melanoma, head and neck, liver or kidney cancer. Sample: CD4+ or CD8+ T cells sorted from blood, taken in a trial of the OX40 agonist ivuxolimab. The chain uses TRBV27 and TRBJ1-1, with 9 middle bases fitting TRBD1. The DNA sequence follows: TGTGCCAGCAGTTTTGGACAGGGGTACACTGAAGCTTTCTTT. This encodes CASSFGQGYTEAFF.